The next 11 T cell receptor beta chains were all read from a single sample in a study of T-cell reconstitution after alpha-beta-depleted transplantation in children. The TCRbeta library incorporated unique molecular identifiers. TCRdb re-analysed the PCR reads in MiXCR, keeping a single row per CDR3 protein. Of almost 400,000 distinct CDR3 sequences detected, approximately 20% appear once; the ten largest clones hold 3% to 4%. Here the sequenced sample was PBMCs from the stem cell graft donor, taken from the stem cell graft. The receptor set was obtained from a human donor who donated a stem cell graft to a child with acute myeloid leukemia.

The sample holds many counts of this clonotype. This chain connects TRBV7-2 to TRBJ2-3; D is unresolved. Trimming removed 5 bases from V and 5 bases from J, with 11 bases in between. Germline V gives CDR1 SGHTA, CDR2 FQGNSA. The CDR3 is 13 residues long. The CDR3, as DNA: TGTGCCAGCAGCCCCTATAGAGGAGATACGCAGTATTTT. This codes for CASSPYRGDTQYF.

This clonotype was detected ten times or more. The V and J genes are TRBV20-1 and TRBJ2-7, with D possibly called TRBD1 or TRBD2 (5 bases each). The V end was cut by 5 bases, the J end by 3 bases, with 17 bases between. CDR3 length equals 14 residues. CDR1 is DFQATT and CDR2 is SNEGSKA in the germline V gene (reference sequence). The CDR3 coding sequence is TGCAGTGCTCTGTCCGGGACGCGACACTACGAGCAGTACTTC. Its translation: CSALSGTRHYEQYF.

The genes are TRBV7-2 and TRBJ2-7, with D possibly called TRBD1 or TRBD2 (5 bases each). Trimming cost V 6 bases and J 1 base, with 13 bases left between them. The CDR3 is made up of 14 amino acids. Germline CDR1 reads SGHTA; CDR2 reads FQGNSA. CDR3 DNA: TGTGCCAGCAGTTCCGGGGCAGGGTCCTACGAGCAGTACTTC. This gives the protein CASSSGAGSYEQYF.

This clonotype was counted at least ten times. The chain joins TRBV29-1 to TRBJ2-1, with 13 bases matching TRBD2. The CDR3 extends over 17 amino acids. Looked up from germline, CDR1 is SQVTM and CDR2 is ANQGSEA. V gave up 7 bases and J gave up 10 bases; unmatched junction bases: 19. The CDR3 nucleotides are TGCAGCGCTGACCGACTAGCGGGAGGCACAACGCTGGGCGAGCAGTTCTTC. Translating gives CSADRLAGGTTLGEQFF.

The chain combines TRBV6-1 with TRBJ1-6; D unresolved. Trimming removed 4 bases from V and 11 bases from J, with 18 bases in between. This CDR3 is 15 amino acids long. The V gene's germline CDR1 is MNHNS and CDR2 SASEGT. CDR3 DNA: TGTGCCAGCAGTGTCGACGGTCGCGGGGATACACCCCTCCACTTT. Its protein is CASSVDGRGDTPLHF.

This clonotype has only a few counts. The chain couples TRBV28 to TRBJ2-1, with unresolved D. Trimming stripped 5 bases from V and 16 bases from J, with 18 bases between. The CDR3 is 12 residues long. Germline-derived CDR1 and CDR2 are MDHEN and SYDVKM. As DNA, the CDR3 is TGTGCCAGCAGTCCTACCTGGGAAAACCGTTTCTTC. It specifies CASSPTWENRFF.

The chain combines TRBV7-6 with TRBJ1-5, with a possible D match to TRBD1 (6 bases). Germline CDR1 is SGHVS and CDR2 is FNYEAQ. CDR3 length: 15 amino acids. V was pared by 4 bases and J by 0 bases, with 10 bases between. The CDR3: CASSSIQGSNQPQHF. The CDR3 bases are TGTGCCAGCAGCTCAATACAGGGTAGCAATCAGCCCCAGCATTTT.

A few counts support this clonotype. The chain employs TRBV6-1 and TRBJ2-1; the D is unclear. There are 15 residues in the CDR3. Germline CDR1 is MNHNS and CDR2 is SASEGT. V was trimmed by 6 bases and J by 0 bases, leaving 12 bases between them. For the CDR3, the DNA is TGTGCCAGCAGGCGTGGGGTGAGCTCCTACAATGAGCAGTTCTTC. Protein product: CASRRGVSSYNEQFF.

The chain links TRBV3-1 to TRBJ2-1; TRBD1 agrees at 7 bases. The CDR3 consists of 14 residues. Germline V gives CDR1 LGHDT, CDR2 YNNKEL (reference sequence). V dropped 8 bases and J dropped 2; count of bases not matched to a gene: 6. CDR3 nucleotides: TGTGCCAGCGCCAGACAGGGAGCCTACAATGAGCAGTTCTTC. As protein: CASARQGAYNEQFF.

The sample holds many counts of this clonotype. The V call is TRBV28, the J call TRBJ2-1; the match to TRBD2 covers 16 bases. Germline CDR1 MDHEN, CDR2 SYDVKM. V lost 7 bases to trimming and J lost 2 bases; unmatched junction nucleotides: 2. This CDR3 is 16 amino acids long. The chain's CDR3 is CASTGTSGRAYNEQFF. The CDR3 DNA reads TGTGCCAGCACAGGGACTAGCGGGAGGGCCTACAATGAGCAGTTCTTC. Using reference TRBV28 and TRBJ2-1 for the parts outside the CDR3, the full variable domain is DVKVTQSSRYLVKRTGEKVFLECVQDMDHENMFWYRQDPGLGLRLIYFSYDVKMKEKGDIPEGYSVSREKKERFSLILESASTNQTSMYLCASTGTSGRAYNEQFFGPGTRLTVL.

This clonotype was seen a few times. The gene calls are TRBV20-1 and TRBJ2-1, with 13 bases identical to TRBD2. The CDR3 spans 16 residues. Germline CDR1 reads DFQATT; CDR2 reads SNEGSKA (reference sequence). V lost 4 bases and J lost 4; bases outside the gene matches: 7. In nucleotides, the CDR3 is TGCAGTGCTACCGGGACTAGCGGGACCTCGTACAATGAGCAGTTCTTC. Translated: CSATGTSGTSYNEQFF.